A single TCR beta chain is shown here with its context. The antigen is unknown. The data were obtained in a study of shared clonotypes between healthy human individuals. Study-wide background: There were three CD4 naive, three CD4 memory, two CD8 naive and one CD8 memory plates per donor. Whole-study findings and limits: Sequencing depth was expected to affect clonotype sharing among donors.

In replicate PCRs of sorted subsets, roughly 200 ng DNA, 29,000 or so T cell genomes, was used. TCRdb keeps only in-frame clones here, not all; method: immunoSEQ multiplex PCR. The profile shows about 1.1 million clones, about 80% of them singletons. Germline loops: CDR1 MDHEN, CDR2 SYDVKM. J was trimmed by 0 bases and V by 7 bases; bases with no gene match: 9. This CDR3 is 16 amino acids long. The chain uses TRBV28 and TRBJ1-5; TRBD1 agrees at 7 bases. The sample comprised memory CD4+ T cells from PBMCs. Subset in this sample: CD45RA-negative fraction. The clonotype was recovered from a man younger than 30 in good health. Some clones in this sample may be carry-over from other donors' samples. The CDR3 DNA is TGTGCCAGCAACAGGGGCCGAGGATATAGCAATCAGCCCCAGCATTTT. It encodes CASNRGRGYSNQPQHF.